This TCR beta chain was identified in a study of T-cell reconstitution after alpha-beta-depleted transplantation in children. Many counts were recorded for this clonotype. Germline lookup yields CDR1 LGHNA and CDR2 YSLEER. The V segment lost 4 bases and the J segment 2 bases; nucleotides outside the gene matches: 14. The CDR3 contains 18 residues. A TCRbeta library incorporating unique molecular identifiers was prepared. TCRdb re-called the PCR reads through MiXCR, storing one row per CDR3 protein. The sample lists around 96,000 distinct CDR3 sequences; 12% were seen once. The specimen was PBMCs from the stem cell graft donor, collected from the stem cell graft. The receptor's source is a human donor who donated a stem cell graft to a child with inherited bone marrow failure. The genes are TRBV4-3 and TRBJ1-2; 9 nucleotides line up with TRBD1. CDR3 nucleotide sequence: TGCGCCAGCAGCCCCCCCGTTGGACAGGGGCGAGAGAACTATGGCTACACCTTC. It translates to CASSPPVGQGRENYGYTF.